The 25 T cell receptor beta chains reported below all come from one sample, sequenced in a study of OX40 agonist ivuxolimab in advanced cancers. The method was immunoSEQ multiplex PCR; TCRdb's version includes in-frame clones alone and lacks a portion of them. The table records about 68,000 clones, over 80% of them present only once. The input for sequencing was CD4+ or CD8+ T cells sorted from blood, taken in a trial of the OX40 agonist ivuxolimab. These receptors were collected from an adult with an advanced solid tumor such as melanoma, head and neck, liver or kidney cancer.

The V and J genes are TRBV18 and TRBJ2-5; D is undetermined. Trimming removed 6 bases at V and 2 bases at J, with 4 bases between. The CDR3 has 11 residues. Germline CDR1 reads KGHSH; CDR2 reads LQKENI. CDR3 in amino acids: CASSQQETQYF. The CDR3 nucleotides are TGTGCCAGCTCCCAACAAGAGACCCAGTACTTC.

The chain joins TRBV19 to TRBJ2-3; D might be TRBD2 (5 bases). The CDR3 has 19 residues. Looked up from germline, CDR1 is LNHDA and CDR2 is SQIVND (reference sequence). V lost 1 base and J lost 0, with 20 bases in between. The CDR3 region is CASSIVKAAGLGSTDTQYF. DNA for the CDR3: TGTGCCAGTAGTATAGTTAAGGCCGCTGGACTGGGAAGCACAGATACGCAGTATTTT.

The chain employs TRBV5-6 and TRBJ1-2; no clear D. Trimming removed 2 bases from V and 0 bases from J, with 14 bases in between. Germline V gene sequence: CDR1 SGHDT, CDR2 YYEEEE. This CDR3 spans 16 amino acids. For the CDR3, the DNA is TGTGCCAGCAGCTTCAACAGCGGATCTTCTAACTATGGCTACACCTTC. It is translated as CASSFNSGSSNYGYTF. The variable domain in full, with the rest retrieved from reference TRBV5-6 and TRBJ1-2, is DAGVTQSPTHLIKTRGQQVTLRCSPKSGHDTVSWYQQALGQGPQFIFQYYEEEERQRGNFPDRFSGHQFPNYSSELNVNALLLGDSALYLCASSFNSGSSNYGYTFGSGTRLTVV.

The chain uses TRBV30 and TRBJ2-1; maybe TRBD2 (5 bases). The CDR3 extends over 16 amino acids. CDR1 is GTSNPN and CDR2 is SVGIG in the germline V gene (reference sequence). V dropped 0 bases and J dropped 7 bases, with 19 bases sitting between them. The CDR3 reads CAWSVYGSFTRNEQFF. CDR3 bases: TGTGCCTGGAGTGTATATGGGAGCTTTACTCGGAATGAGCAGTTCTTC.

The chain links TRBV5-8 to TRBJ1-4; TRBD1 agrees at 9 bases. The CDR3 is made up of 14 amino acids. The V gene's germline CDR1 is SGHTS and CDR2 YDEGEE. Trimming took 4 bases from V and 11 from J; bases not matched to a gene: 9. CDR3 DNA: TGTGCCAGCAGCCGCCGGACAGGGGTAGGGAAACTGTTTTTT. Its translation: CASSRRTGVGKLFF.

The chain joins TRBV5-1 to TRBJ2-7; TRBD2 is a possible D gene (7 bases). The CDR3 sequence is 15 residues long. V was clipped by 0 bases and J by 5 bases, with 15 bases between them. CDR1 is SGHRS, CDR2 YFSETQ, per germline. CDR3: CASSLAGGRTNEQYF. CDR3 nucleotides: TGCGCCAGCAGCTTGGCCGGGGGGCGGACTAACGAGCAGTACTTC.

V gene TRBV19 combines with J gene TRBJ2-1; 12 bases match TRBD2. CDR1 and CDR2 from the germline V gene are LNHDA and SQIVND (reference sequence). V shed 6 bases, J shed 5 bases, and the junction held 8 bases outside the gene matches. CDR3 length equals 16 residues. The DNA of the CDR3 is TGTGCCAGTAGAGGACAAGGACTAGCGGGAAACAATGAGCAGTTCTTC. Protein sequence: CASRGQGLAGNNEQFF.

The V gene is TRBV2, the J gene TRBJ2-1; TRBD2 agrees at 12 bases. V shed 5 bases and J 6 bases; nucleotides not matched to a gene: 11. This CDR3 is built from 17 residues. From germline, CDR1 is SNHLY and CDR2 FYNNEI. CDR3 nucleotide sequence: TGTGCCAGCAGTAGGACTAGCGGGATGTGGGGTTCCAATGAGCAGTTCTTC. This encodes CASSRTSGMWGSNEQFF.

The chain joins TRBV10-2 to TRBJ2-2, with D possibly being TRBD2 (5 bases). The germline V gene has CDR1 WSHSY and CDR2 SAAADI. The germline V and J ends were trimmed by 2 bases and 7 bases, with 20 bases remaining between them. This CDR3 region has 17 residues. The CDR3 reads CASSEAGLARKDGELFF. CDR3 in DNA: TGCGCCAGCAGTGAGGCGGGCCTCGCAAGAAAGGACGGGGAGCTGTTTTTT.

The chain has TRBV28 and TRBJ2-6, with 9 positions matching TRBD1. The CDR3 is 23 residues long. Germline V gene data show CDR1 as MDHEN and CDR2 as SYDVKM. V lost 5 bases to trimming and J lost 0 bases; unmatched junction nucleotides: 23. CDR3 bases: TGTGCCAGCAGTACCTACCGGGGCGGGACAGGGAGTTCCAATGGCTCTGGGGCCAACGTCCTGACTTTC. This gives the protein CASSTYRGGTGSSNGSGANVLTF.

The chain is built from TRBV2 and TRBJ2-7; possibly TRBD1 for D (5 bases). Germline CDR1 is SNHLY and CDR2 is FYNNEI. The CDR3 is 13 residues long. Trimming took off 6 bases at V and 0 bases at J, with 9 bases between the two ends. The CDR3 is CASRLGVSYEQYF. CDR3 nucleotide sequence: TGTGCCAGCAGGTTAGGGGTCTCCTACGAGCAGTACTTC.

J is TRBJ2-6 and V is TRBV28; D possibly corresponds to TRBD1 (5 bases). The V gene's germline CDR1 is MDHEN and CDR2 SYDVKM. The CDR3 spans 16 residues. V lost 3 bases and J 0 bases, leaving 9 bases between the germline ends. In DNA, the CDR3 is TGTGCCAGCAGTTTGCGCAGGGCCTCTGGGGCCAACGTCCTGACTTTC. It is translated as CASSLRRASGANVLTF. The entire variable domain, with the rest obtained from reference TRBV28 and TRBJ2-6, is as follows: DVKVTQSSRYLVKRTGEKVFLECVQDMDHENMFWYRQDPGLGLRLIYFSYDVKMKEKGDIPEGYSVSREKKERFSLILESASTNQTSMYLCASSLRRASGANVLTFGAGSRLTVL.

This sequence joins TRBV7-9 and TRBJ2-1; 8 bases map to TRBD2. The CDR3 extends over 16 amino acids. After removal of 1 base from V and 2 bases from J, the junction contained 4 bases not matched to a gene. Germline CDR1 SEHNR, CDR2 FQNEAQ (reference sequence). The CDR3 region is CASSLERGTTYNEQFF. CDR3 sequence (DNA): TGTGCCAGCAGCTTAGAGCGGGGGACAACCTACAATGAGCAGTTCTTC.

For the CDR3, the DNA is TGTGCCAGCAGCCTGACAGTACTTAATGGCTACACCTTC. Translation gives CASSLTVLNGYTF. The genes are TRBV7-8 and TRBJ1-2; D possibly corresponds to TRBD1 (5 bases). Germline lookup yields CDR1 SGHVS and CDR2 FQNEAQ. This CDR3 region has 13 residues. V was pared by 5 bases and J by 6 bases, with 13 bases between. Based on the CDR3 plus reference TRBV7-8 and TRBJ1-2, the full variable domain is GAGVSQSPRYKVAKRGQDVALRCDPISGHVSLFWYQQALGQGPEFLTYFQNEAQLDKSGLPSDRFFAERPEGSVSTLKIQRTQQEDSAVYLCASSLTVLNGYTFGSGTRLTVV.

This clone was seen only a few times. This chain connects TRBV14 to TRBJ1-1; 8 bases map to TRBD1. The germline CDR1 and CDR2 sequences are SGHDN and FVKESK. The CDR3 loop spans 15 amino acids. V dropped 5 bases and J dropped 0; count of bases not matched to a gene: 5. In DNA form, the CDR3 reads TGTGCCAGCAGCGCCCGACAGGGGATGAACACTGAAGCTTTCTTT. This sequence encodes CASSARQGMNTEAFF.

The gene calls are TRBV30 and TRBJ2-4; weak D call: TRBD2 (6 bases). There are 13 residues in the CDR3. The V and J ends lost 4 bases and 6 bases respectively, with 13 bases between them. CDR1 is GTSNPN and CDR2 is SVGIG in the germline V gene (reference sequence). The CDR3 region has the DNA TGTGCCTGGATTGGGGGACTCGGAAACATTCAGTACTTC. It encodes CAWIGGLGNIQYF. Combining the CDR3 with reference TRBV30 and TRBJ2-4 gives the whole variable domain SQTIHQWPATLVQPVGSPLSLECTVEGTSNPNLYWYRQAAGRGLQLLFYSVGIGQISSEVPQNLSASRPQDRQFILSSKKLLLSDSGFYLCAWIGGLGNIQYFGAGTRLSVL.

The chain combines TRBV4-2 with TRBJ1-2, with D possibly TRBD1 on 5 matching bases. CDR3 length: 14 amino acids. Per germline, CDR1 LGHNA and CDR2 YNFKEQ. Trimming pared 1 base from V and 7 bases from J, leaving 13 bases between. In nucleotides, the CDR3 is TGTGCCAGCAGCCAAGCCGGGACGTGGGTTGGCTACACCTTC. Translation: CASSQAGTWVGYTF.

The chain couples TRBV23-1 to TRBJ2-7, with D perhaps TRBD2 (7 bases). TRBV23-1 is treated as an ORF (open reading frame) with a function not yet certain. V was pared by 7 bases and J by 4 bases, with 14 bases between. CDR3 length: 13 amino acids. Here the CDR3 reads CASTRGAVYEQYF. The CDR3 coding sequence is TGCGCCAGCACCCGGGGGGCCGTTTACGAGCAGTACTTC.

V usage is TRBV27 and J usage is TRBJ1-1; possibly TRBD1 for D (5 bases). CDR1 and CDR2 from the germline V gene are MNHEY and SMNVEV (reference sequence). CDR3 length equals 17 residues. Trimming pared 7 bases from V and 1 base from J, leaving 22 bases between. The CDR3, as DNA: TGTGCCAGCAACCCCCCTCATGCACGCAGGGAGAACACTGAAGCTTTCTTT. It codes for CASNPPHARRENTEAFF.

By sample fraction, this clone is medium-sized. The chain recombines TRBV5-4 with TRBJ2-7, with TRBD2 as a possible D gene (6 bases). Looked up from germline, CDR1 is SGHNT and CDR2 is YYREEE (reference sequence). The CDR3 has 14 amino acids. The germline V and J ends were trimmed by 3 bases and 2 bases, with 12 bases remaining between them. CDR3 bases: TGTGCCAGCAGCTGGCGGGGACCCCCCTACGAGCAGTACTTC. It yields the protein CASSWRGPPYEQYF.

The gene calls are TRBV2 and TRBJ1-5; no firm D call. Trimming removed 7 bases from V and 2 bases from J, with 9 bases in between. Per the germline V gene, CDR1 is SNHLY and CDR2 is FYNNEI. The CDR3 sequence is 13 residues long. The CDR3 is CASNSRGNQPQHF. CDR3 nucleotides: TGTGCCAGCAATTCGAGGGGCAATCAGCCCCAGCATTTT.

The chain combines TRBV5-1 with TRBJ1-4; 10 bases align to TRBD1. The CDR3 length is 16 residues. V was clipped by 2 bases and J by 8 bases; unmatched bases: 9. CDR1 is SGHRS, CDR2 YFSETQ, per germline. The CDR3 DNA sequence: TGCGCCAGCAGCTTCTTCCCGACAGGGGGCGACGAAAAACTGTTTTTT. This encodes CASSFFPTGGDEKLFF.

The chain combines TRBV5-6 with TRBJ2-7, with D tentatively TRBD1 (6 bases). Germline-derived CDR1 and CDR2 are SGHDT and YYEEEE. The CDR3 runs 13 residues. V was shortened by 5 bases and J by 7 bases, with 16 bases between the two germline ends. The CDR3 bases are TGTGCCAGCAGGGAACAGGGAGTGCGTGAGCAGTACTTC. It is translated as CASREQGVREQYF.

This sequence joins TRBV4-1 and TRBJ2-4; TRBD2 matches at 10 bases. V lost 0 bases to trimming and J lost 1 base; unmatched junction nucleotides: 9. This CDR3 region has 19 residues. Germline V lookup: CDR1 MGHRA, CDR2 YSYEKL. CDR3 residues: CASSQDRASGSTAKNIQYF. CDR3 coding DNA: TGCGCCAGCAGCCAAGATAGGGCTAGCGGGAGTACGGCCAAAAACATTCAGTACTTC.

This chain joins TRBV7-7 and TRBJ1-1; TRBD1 matches at 10 bases. V lost 5 bases and J lost 8; bases outside the gene matches: 5. The CDR3 covers 13 residues. Germline V gene data show CDR1 as SSHAT and CDR2 as FNYEAQ (reference sequence). CDR3 sequence reads: CASSRDRGEEAFF. CDR3 coding DNA: TGTGCCAGCAGCCGGGACAGGGGAGAAGAAGCTTTCTTT.